Listed here are 27 T cell receptor beta chains from one sample, sequenced in a study of spatial heterogeneity in lung cancer. One entry per CDR3 protein, called by TCRdb with MiXCR from the 5' RACE reads. The data show just over 70,000 distinct CDR3 sequences, roughly 8.9% seen once. Specified time point: blood at routine non-recurrence follow-up after resection. Source: PBMCs, taken at follow-up. These receptors came from a female donor with early-stage non-small cell lung cancer.

This clonotype was seen repeatedly, ten times or more. The chain carries TRBV14 and TRBJ2-1; 9 nucleotides line up with TRBD2. Germline loops: CDR1 SGHDN, CDR2 FVKESK. The CDR3 has 16 residues. Trimming at V came to 3 bases and at J to 7 bases, leaving 10 bases not matched to a gene. The CDR3 DNA reads as TGTGCCAGCAGCCACTACAGAGCGGGAGGCGGGAATGAGCAGTTCTTC. This sequence encodes CASSHYRAGGGNEQFF. Full variable domain (outside the CDR3, taken from reference TRBV14 and TRBJ2-1): EAGVTQFPSHSVIEKGQTVTLRCDPISGHDNLYWYRRVMGKEIKFLLHFVKESKQDESGMPNNRFLAERTGGTYSTLKVQPAELEDSGVYFCASSHYRAGGGNEQFFGPGTRLTVL.

The sample holds many counts of this clonotype. The rearrangement links TRBV5-1 to TRBJ2-1; the match to TRBD2 covers 11 bases. The CDR3 spans 14 residues. The V and J ends lost 0 bases and 9 bases, in that order; junction bases with no gene match: 2. Per germline, CDR1 SGHRS and CDR2 YFSETQ. CDR3 region: CASSLALAGGEQFF. CDR3 coding DNA: TGCGCCAGCAGCTTGGCTCTAGCGGGAGGTGAGCAGTTCTTC.

This rearrangement joins TRBV6-1 to TRBJ2-1; 9 nucleotides line up with TRBD1. The germline CDR1 and CDR2 sequences are MNHNS and SASEGT. The CDR3 length is 15 residues. The V and J ends lost 6 bases and 0 bases, in that order; junction bases with no gene match: 3. The CDR3 here is CASSQGQGSYNEQFF. The CDR3 coding sequence is TGTGCCAGCAGCCAGGGACAGGGCTCCTACAATGAGCAGTTCTTC.

The table lists this clonotype with many counts. This rearrangement joins TRBV5-1 to TRBJ2-5, with 7 bases fitting TRBD2. Unmatched junction bases numbered 7, after V lost 0 bases and J lost 2 bases. The CDR3 contains 16 residues. From germline, CDR1 is SGHRS and CDR2 YFSETQ. The CDR3 here is CASSLEGGRGQETQYF. As DNA, the CDR3 is TGCGCCAGCAGCTTGGAGGGCGGGAGAGGTCAAGAGACCCAGTACTTC.

This clonotype was seen repeatedly, ten times or more. J is TRBJ1-1 and V is TRBV19, with D uncertain. Trimming removed 2 bases from V and 7 bases from J, with 8 bases in between. Per germline, CDR1 LNHDA and CDR2 SQIVND (reference sequence). This CDR3 has 12 amino acids. The CDR3 loop reads CASSIKGLEAFF. The CDR3 DNA follows: TGTGCCAGTAGTATAAAGGGCCTTGAAGCTTTCTTT. The full variable domain, in which reference TRBV19 and TRBJ1-1 provide the parts outside the CDR3, is DGGITQSPKYLFRKEGQNVTLSCEQNLNHDAMYWYRQDPGQGLRLIYYSQIVNDFQKGDIAEGYSVSREKKESFPLTVTSAQKNPTAFYLCASSIKGLEAFFGQGTRLTVV.

This clonotype was found many times. The J gene is TRBJ1-4, the V gene TRBV6-1, with 11 bases aligning to TRBD1. Germline lookup yields CDR1 MNHNS and CDR2 SASEGT. J lost 0 bases, V lost 11 bases, and 5 bases had no gene match. The CDR3 sequence is 15 residues long. The CDR3 here is CAGRDRGATNEKLFF. As DNA, the CDR3 is TGTGCCGGCCGGGACAGGGGGGCAACTAATGAAAAACTGTTTTTT.

The chain joins TRBV7-9 to TRBJ2-2, with no clear D. This CDR3 spans 10 amino acids. Germline assignment: CDR1 SEHNR and CDR2 FQNEAQ (reference sequence). Between the trimmed V and J ends, which lost 1 base and 9 bases, there was a span of 0 bases. Written as DNA, the CDR3 is TGTGCCAGCAGCTTAGGGGAGCTGTTTTTT. Its translation: CASSLGELFF.

In this sample, this clonotype turned up many times. V gene TRBV5-1 combines with J gene TRBJ2-7; TRBD1 matches 10 bases. V was pared by 2 bases and J by 5 bases, with 13 bases of the junction left unmatched. This CDR3 has 17 residues. CDR1 and CDR2 (germline): SGHRS, YFSETQ. The CDR3 reads CASSFEVGQGFPDEQYF. CDR3 sequence (DNA): TGCGCCAGCAGCTTCGAAGTGGGACAGGGGTTTCCGGACGAGCAGTACTTC.

Many counts were recorded for this clonotype. The rearrangement joins TRBV20-1 to TRBJ1-2; tentatively, D is TRBD1 (6 bases). V lost 0 bases and J 1 base, leaving 15 bases between the germline ends. This CDR3 has 16 residues. The V gene's germline CDR1 is DFQATT and CDR2 SNEGSKA (reference sequence). CDR3 protein: CSARDSRLDSNYGYTF. As DNA, the CDR3 is TGCAGTGCTAGAGATTCTCGATTGGACAGTAACTATGGCTACACCTTC.

This clonotype appeared many times. The gene calls are TRBV18 and TRBJ2-5; D remains ambiguous. Germline values: CDR1 KGHSH, CDR2 LQKENI. Trimming shortened V by 6 bases and J by 1 base, and 6 bases separated the two germline ends. CDR3 length equals 12 residues. CDR3 nucleotides: TGTGCCAGCTCGCAATTCCAAGAGACCCAGTACTTC. Its translation is CASSQFQETQYF.

Ten or more counts support this clonotype. The chain employs TRBV3-1 and TRBJ1-5; no clear D gene. The length of the CDR3 is 12 residues. Germline V gene lookup returns CDR1 LGHDT and CDR2 YNNKEL (reference sequence). V was trimmed by 8 bases and J by 1 base, leaving 6 bases between them. In nucleotides, the CDR3 is TGTGCCAGCGGGAAGAGCAATCAGCCCCAGCATTTT. Translated: CASGKSNQPQHF.

This clonotype occurred many times. The CDR3 sequence: CASSPQTRDKQYF. CDR3 nucleotide sequence: TGTGCCAGTAGTCCGCAAACCAGGGATAAGCAGTACTTC. This chain uses TRBV19 with TRBJ2-7; D may be TRBD1 (5 bases). Germline V gene data show CDR1 as LNHDA and CDR2 as SQIVND (reference sequence). The CDR3 extends over 13 amino acids. V gave up 5 bases and J gave up 8 bases, with 16 bases separating them. The full variable domain, with the rest looked up from reference TRBV19 and TRBJ2-7, is DGGITQSPKYLFRKEGQNVTLSCEQNLNHDAMYWYRQDPGQGLRLIYYSQIVNDFQKGDIAEGYSVSREKKESFPLTVTSAQKNPTAFYLCASSPQTRDKQYFGPGTRLTVT.

This clonotype was picked up many times. J is TRBJ2-1 and V is TRBV11-2; D is unclear. Germline V gene data show CDR1 as SGHAT and CDR2 as FQNNGV. This CDR3 has 13 residues. V dropped 5 bases and J dropped 9 bases, with 14 bases sitting between them. The CDR3 DNA sequence: TGTGCCAGCAGCCTTCTATCATCGGGTGAGCAGTTCTTC. It specifies CASSLLSSGEQFF.

This chain joins TRBV6-5 and TRBJ1-3; D gene uncertain. The V end lost 2 bases, the J end lost 0 bases, and 8 bases lay between the germline ends. This CDR3 comprises 15 residues. Germline-derived CDR1 and CDR2 are MNHEY and SVGAGI. The CDR3 loop is CASSYGYSSGNTIYF. The CDR3 bases are TGTGCCAGCAGTTACGGGTACAGCTCTGGAAACACCATATATTTT.

This clonotype was counted many times. The chain is built from TRBV7-3 and TRBJ2-3; 9 bases line up with TRBD1. Looked up from germline, CDR1 is SGHTA and CDR2 is FQGTGA. V dropped 5 bases and J dropped 7; count of bases not matched to a gene: 7. This CDR3 contains 14 residues. The DNA for the CDR3 is TGTGCCAGCAGCGCCGGGACAGGGCCCTATACGCAGTATTTT. It yields the protein CASSAGTGPYTQYF. Drawing the rest from reference TRBV7-3 and TRBJ2-3, the complete variable domain is GAGVSQTPSNKVTEKGKYVELRCDPISGHTALYWYRQSLGQGPEFLIYFQGTGAADDSGLPNDRFFAVRPEGSVSTLKIQRTERGDSAVYLCASSAGTGPYTQYFGPGTRLTVL.

Many counts were recorded for this clonotype. The gene calls are TRBV24-1 and TRBJ2-2; no clear D gene. The CDR3 consists of 15 residues. Germline CDR1 KGHDR, CDR2 SFDVKD. V gave up 4 bases and J gave up 2 bases, with 10 bases separating them. The CDR3 here is CATSDPGSNTGELFF. The DNA for the CDR3 is TGTGCCACCAGTGACCCCGGGTCAAACACCGGGGAGCTGTTTTTT.

Notes on this clonotype: Germline is not matched at one junction end, which may reflect a read error. This chain uses TRBV7-9 with TRBJ2-3; D tentatively fits TRBD1 or TRBD2 (6 bases each). The CDR3 contains 12 residues. Germline V gives CDR1 SEHNR, CDR2 FQNEAQ (reference sequence). The chain's CDR3 is CASSLPPEGGHF. The CDR3 DNA follows: TGTGCCAGCAGCTTACCGCCAGAGGGGGGACATTTT. The entire variable domain, with the rest obtained from reference TRBV7-9 and TRBJ2-3, is as follows: DTGVSQNPRHKITKRGQNVTFRCDPISEHNRLYWYRQTLGQGPEFLTYFQNEAQLEKSRLLSDRFSAERPKGSFSTLEIQRTEQGDSAMYLCASSLPPEGGHFGPGTRLTVL.

Many counts were recorded for this clonotype. V gene TRBV28 combines with J gene TRBJ1-3; tentatively, D is TRBD1 (5 bases). This CDR3 has 16 amino acids. The V gene lost 1 base and the J gene lost 1 base, with 11 bases spanning the gap. CDR1 and CDR2 (germline): MDHEN, SYDVKM. CDR3 in amino acids: CASSLSSRGSGNTIYF. For the CDR3, the DNA is TGTGCCAGCAGTTTATCTTCCCGGGGGTCTGGAAACACCATATATTTT.

The genes are TRBV27 and TRBJ1-2, with D unclear. CDR1 is MNHEY and CDR2 is SMNVEV in the germline V gene (reference sequence). V shed 3 bases and J shed 6 bases, with 20 bases lying between them. The CDR3 is 16 residues long. CDR3 sequence (DNA): TGTGCCAGCAGTTTTACCGGTTTGGATCCGAGAGATGGCTACACCTTC. This encodes CASSFTGLDPRDGYTF.

This clonotype was observed at least ten times. V is TRBV20-1 and J is TRBJ2-3; D gene uncertain. The germline gives CDR1 DFQATT, CDR2 SNEGSKA (reference sequence). V lost 2 bases, J lost 1 base, and 10 bases lay in between. The CDR3 totals 14 residues. This CDR3 reads CSARPGTGTDTQYF. In DNA, the CDR3 is TGCAGTGCTAGACCAGGCACCGGCACAGATACGCAGTATTTT.

This clonotype has a count of ten or more. The V call is TRBV3-1, the J call TRBJ2-1, with D possibly being TRBD1 or TRBD2 (6 bases each). CDR1 is LGHDT and CDR2 is YNNKEL in the germline V gene (reference sequence). This CDR3 contains 13 residues. Trimming shortened V by 8 bases and J by 5 bases, and 13 bases separated the two germline ends. This CDR3 is CASVGGVDNEQFF. CDR3 sequence (DNA): TGTGCCAGCGTGGGGGGCGTCGACAATGAGCAGTTCTTC.

Many counts were recorded for this clonotype. The chain joins TRBV19 to TRBJ1-2; 8 positions match TRBD1. V lost 6 bases and J lost 8; bases outside the gene matches: 8. Looked up from germline, CDR1 is LNHDA and CDR2 is SQIVND (reference sequence). The length of the CDR3 is 13 residues. The CDR3 sequence: CASRRQGRDGYTF. CDR3 nucleotides: TGTGCCAGTAGGCGACAGGGGCGCGACGGCTACACCTTC.

This clonotype was seen many times. Mismatch with germline at one junction end may stem from a read error. The CDR3 DNA reads as TGTGCCAGTACTATAGGTGAGGTGGCAGGAGGGCAGCCCCAGCATTTT. Protein: CASTIGEVAGGQPQHF. The chain carries TRBV19 and TRBJ1-5; D is undetermined. Germline CDR1 is LNHDA and CDR2 is SQIVND (reference sequence). This CDR3 is 16 amino acids long.

The sample holds many counts of this clonotype. The gene calls are TRBV4-2 and TRBJ2-7, with unresolved D. This CDR3 region has 13 residues. V was trimmed by 0 bases and J by 5 bases, leaving 8 bases between them. Germline V gene lookup returns CDR1 LGHNA and CDR2 YNFKEQ. The DNA for the CDR3 is TGTGCCAGCAGCCAAGAGGGGTACGACGAGCAGTACTTC. Amino acid sequence: CASSQEGYDEQYF.

This clonotype has only a few counts. The gene calls are TRBV18 and TRBJ2-5, with a weak D call TRBD1 (6 bases). The CDR3 loop spans 13 amino acids. With 4 bases removed from V and 2 bases from J, the gap between germline ends came to 8 bases. Germline CDR1 and CDR2: KGHSH and LQKENI. The CDR3 spells CASSRTEQETQYF. The DNA of the CDR3 is TGTGCCAGCTCACGGACAGAACAAGAGACCCAGTACTTC.

The rearrangement uses TRBV12-3 or TRBV12-4 and TRBJ1-2, with D perhaps TRBD1 (5 bases). V was pared by 5 bases and J by 6 bases, with 10 bases between. This CDR3 comprises 12 residues. CDR3 nucleotide sequence: TGTGCCAGCAGTCCTAACAGGAATGGCTACACCTTC. This encodes CASSPNRNGYTF.

This clonotype was observed at least ten times. The rearrangement joins TRBV7-2 to TRBJ1-6, with a possible D match to TRBD1 (5 bases). Germline V lookup: CDR1 SGHTA, CDR2 FQGNSA. This CDR3 region has 15 residues. V was trimmed by 1 base and J by 10 bases, leaving 14 bases between them. CDR3 coding DNA: TGTGCCAGCAGCTTAGTGCTAGGGGCGGAATCACCCCTCCACTTT. Protein product: CASSLVLGAESPLHF.